A single sample gave rise to the 25 T cell receptor beta chains below, sequenced in a study of vaccination and CD4 T cells after COVID-19. Cultured CD4+ T-cell DNA underwent Oncomine TCR Beta short-read sequencing. One entry per CDR3 protein, called by TCRdb with MiXCR from the PCR reads. The sample includes some 10,000 distinct CDR3 sequences, roughly 63% seen only once; the top ten take under 20%. These receptors are not linked to any known antigen. Treatment meaning: approximately nine-day PBMC culture with coronavirus spike peptide pools or control peptides (ViraFEST assay). Sequencing was carried out using CD4+ T cells from blood, cultured in vitro. Receptors were obtained from a human donor who had recovered from COVID-19.

V is TRBV15 and J is TRBJ1-1, with D unresolved. This CDR3 spans 13 amino acids. CDR1 LNHNV and CDR2 YYDKDF come from the germline V gene (reference sequence). V was shortened by 1 base and J by 7 bases, with 10 bases between the two germline ends. CDR3 region: CATSRGGDLEAFF. CDR3 in DNA: TGTGCCACCAGCAGAGGGGGAGACCTTGAAGCTTTCTTT.

This CDR3 is CASTDSGPEYYEQYF. DNA of the CDR3: TGTGCCAGCACCGATTCGGGACCCGAATACTACGAGCAGTACTTC. The chain couples TRBV5-6 to TRBJ2-7; D possibly uses TRBD1 or TRBD2 (5 bases each). The V and J ends lost 6 bases and 3 bases respectively, with 19 bases between them. The CDR3 covers 15 residues. Germline-derived CDR1 and CDR2 are SGHDT and YYEEEE.

The rearrangement joins TRBV19 to TRBJ2-2; D is ambiguous. CDR1 is LNHDA and CDR2 is SQIVND in the germline V gene (reference sequence). The CDR3 sequence is 16 residues long. Trimming took 3 bases from V and 5 from J, leaving 16 bases between them. The CDR3: CASSIRPGPQTGELFF. CDR3 coding DNA: TGTGCCAGTAGTATCAGGCCGGGCCCGCAAACCGGGGAGCTGTTTTTT.

The chain couples TRBV19 to TRBJ1-2; 7 nucleotides match TRBD1. The CDR3 covers 13 residues. The germline V gene has CDR1 LNHDA and CDR2 SQIVND (reference sequence). Losses at the gene ends were 10 bases for V and 2 bases for J; bases not matched to a gene: 7. The CDR3, as DNA: TGTGCCACCAGACAGGGTGGCAACTATGGCTACACCTTC. This sequence encodes CATRQGGNYGYTF.

Only one count was recorded for this clonotype. The rearrangement uses TRBV20-1 and TRBJ2-5; D ambiguous. The CDR3 spans 11 residues. Germline-derived CDR1 and CDR2 are DFQATT and SNEGSKA (reference sequence). V was trimmed by 5 bases and J by 4 bases, leaving 8 bases between them. This CDR3 is CSALDPETQYF. In nucleotides, the CDR3 is TGCAGTGCTCTGGACCCAGAGACCCAGTACTTC.

The chain is built from TRBV18 and TRBJ2-5; weak D call: TRBD1 (6 bases). Germline loops: CDR1 KGHSH, CDR2 LQKENI. The CDR3 covers 14 residues. V lost 5 bases and J 2 bases, leaving 12 bases between the germline ends. CDR3 in DNA: TGTGCCAGCTCAGGGCGAGGGGGTCAAGAGACCCAGTACTTC. Amino acid sequence: CASSGRGGQETQYF.

As DNA, the CDR3 is TGCAGTGCGTACAGGGGGGAGGGGGAGACCCAGTACTTC. Translated, it gives CSAYRGEGETQYF. V gene TRBV20-1 combines with J gene TRBJ2-5, with D tentatively TRBD1 (8 bases). The ends were cut back, 6 bases at V and 5 bases at J, with 16 bases in the middle. Germline V gene data show CDR1 as DFQATT and CDR2 as SNEGSKA (reference sequence). There are 13 residues in the CDR3.

The chain joins TRBV6-2 or TRBV6-3 to TRBJ2-3, with D maybe TRBD2 (7 bases). This CDR3 has 16 residues. The germline V and J ends were trimmed by 2 bases and 2 bases, with 14 bases remaining between them. Germline loops: CDR1 MNHEY, CDR2 SVGEGT. The CDR3 bases are TGTGCCAGCAGTTACGGGGGGGCGGGGATCACAGATACGCAGTATTTT. Amino acid sequence: CASSYGGAGITDTQYF.

The J gene is TRBJ2-1, the V gene TRBV7-9, with D hard to call. The CDR3 spans 11 residues. Per germline, CDR1 SEHNR and CDR2 FQNEAQ (reference sequence). Trimming shortened V by 5 bases and J by 7 bases, and 6 bases separated the two germline ends. The CDR3: CASSAGNEQFF. CDR3 coding DNA: TGTGCCAGCAGCGCCGGGAATGAGCAGTTCTTC.

The chain recombines TRBV6-2 or TRBV6-3 with TRBJ1-1; 8 nucleotides agree with TRBD1. After removal of 0 bases from V and 0 bases from J, the junction contained 18 bases not matched to a gene. The CDR3 totals 21 residues. Germline V gives CDR1 MNHEY, CDR2 SVGEGT. The CDR3 sequence is CASSYSRGTGRGGTMNTEAFF. CDR3 sequence (DNA): TGTGCCAGCAGTTACTCGAGGGGGACAGGACGCGGGGGTACCATGAACACTGAAGCTTTCTTT.

The chain is built from TRBV9 and TRBJ2-3, with a weak D call TRBD1 (5 bases). V shed 2 bases and J shed 5 bases, with 15 bases lying between them. This CDR3 spans 15 amino acids. The germline CDR1 and CDR2 sequences are SGDLS and YYNGEE. The CDR3 region is CASSVLTGQGDTQYF. In DNA form, the CDR3 reads TGTGCCAGCAGCGTCCTGACGGGCCAGGGAGATACGCAGTATTTT.

Judged by abundance, this clonotype is medium-sized. The chain recombines TRBV15 with TRBJ2-1; 9 bases are a match to TRBD1. V gave up 5 bases and J gave up 6 bases; unmatched junction bases: 8. The germline V gene encodes CDR1 LNHNV and CDR2 YYDKDF (reference sequence). The CDR3 extends over 15 amino acids. CDR3 in DNA: TGTGCCACCAGCGACCGGGACAGGGAGGGCAATGAGCAGTTCTTC. This sequence encodes CATSDRDREGNEQFF.

By share, this clonotype counts as medium-sized. The V and J genes are TRBV10-1 and TRBJ1-1, with 8 positions matching TRBD1. CDR3 length: 17 amino acids. CDR1 and CDR2 (germline): WNHNN, SYGVQD (reference sequence). With V trimmed by 5 bases and J by 4 bases, 15 bases remained unmatched. CDR3 nucleotide sequence: TGCGCCAGCAGTCGTCCGGGGGCAGGGGGCATTGTCACTGAAGCTTTCTTT. Amino acids: CASSRPGAGGIVTEAFF.

The CDR3 reads CASSLSGGGQPQHF. CDR3 coding DNA: TGTGCCAGCAGTTTGTCGGGGGGTGGTCAGCCCCAGCATTTT. The chain has TRBV28 and TRBJ1-5, with D maybe TRBD1 (5 bases). Germline V gives CDR1 MDHEN, CDR2 SYDVKM. Deletions cut 3 bases from V and 6 bases from J, with 12 bases between. There are 14 residues in the CDR3.

This sequence joins TRBV15 and TRBJ2-2; D is possibly TRBD1 (6 bases). The CDR3 sequence is 14 residues long. Trimming took 0 bases from V and 9 from J, leaving 11 bases between them. Germline values: CDR1 LNHNV, CDR2 YYDKDF (reference sequence). CDR3 coding DNA: TGTGCCACCAGCAGAGACAGGGGACCAAGGGAGCTGTTTTTT. Protein product: CATSRDRGPRELFF.

This clonotype has more than one count but fewer than ten. At one end, the junction sequence differs from germline, possibly due to a read error. The chain links TRBV7-2 to TRBJ1-1; no definite D call. CDR3 length: 14 residues. Germline CDR1 SGHTA, CDR2 FQGNSA. CDR3 sequence reads: CASSLFSVNTEAFF. DNA of the CDR3: TGTGCTAGCAGCTTATTTTCGGTGAACACTGAAGCTTTCTTT.

V usage is TRBV7-2 and J usage is TRBJ2-2; D remains unclear. The CDR3 spans 13 residues. Germline-derived CDR1 and CDR2 are SGHTA and FQGNSA. V was clipped by 5 bases and J by 4 bases, with 8 bases between them. DNA of the CDR3: TGTGCCAGCAGCGACCCATTCACCGGGGAGCTGTTTTTT. Its translation is CASSDPFTGELFF.

In its sample, this clonotype was seen once. This CDR3 is CASTGWAGGEDTQYF. CDR3 in DNA: TGTGCCAGTACAGGTTGGGCAGGGGGGGAAGATACGCAGTATTTT. The chain uses TRBV19 and TRBJ2-3, with D perhaps TRBD1 or TRBD2 (7 bases each). The CDR3 consists of 15 residues. Germline CDR1 and CDR2: LNHDA and SQIVND (reference sequence). V lost 7 bases and J 5 bases, leaving 19 bases between the germline ends.

J is TRBJ1-2 and V is TRBV27, with no clear D. The CDR3 is 13 amino acids. Germline V lookup: CDR1 MNHEY, CDR2 SMNVEV (reference sequence). V lost 7 bases, J lost 7 bases, and 16 bases lay in between. CDR3 DNA sequence: TGTGCCAGCAAATTGGACCTATGGGGTGGCTACACCTTC. This encodes CASKLDLWGGYTF.

J is TRBJ2-2 and V is TRBV20-1; unclear D gene. This CDR3 is 15 amino acids long. CDR1 and CDR2 from the germline V gene are DFQATT and SNEGSKA (reference sequence). Trimming took off 2 bases at V and 3 bases at J, with 13 bases between the two ends. CDR3 region: CSARMFGRDTGELFF. The CDR3 DNA follows: TGCAGTGCTAGAATGTTTGGCAGAGACACCGGGGAGCTGTTTTTT.

The chain carries TRBV5-6 and TRBJ1-4; D remains ambiguous. CDR3 length: 16 residues. The V end lost 0 bases, the J end lost 8 bases, and 17 bases lay between the germline ends. From germline, CDR1 is SGHDT and CDR2 YYEEEE. The CDR3 DNA follows: TGTGCCAGCAGCTTGGTCCGGGCCGCAACGGGAGAAAAACTGTTTTTT. It translates to CASSLVRAATGEKLFF.

In DNA form, the CDR3 reads TGTGCCAGTAGTCCGGACAGGGGGCAAAATGAAAAACTGTTTTTT. It yields the protein CASSPDRGQNEKLFF. This sequence joins TRBV19 and TRBJ1-4; TRBD1 aligns across 11 bases. Germline CDR1 LNHDA, CDR2 SQIVND (reference sequence). The CDR3 covers 15 residues. With 5 bases clipped from V and 5 bases from J, the junction kept 4 bases outside the gene matches.

The V and J genes are TRBV20-1 and TRBJ2-5; the D gene is possibly TRBD1 (6 bases). From germline, CDR1 is DFQATT and CDR2 SNEGSKA (reference sequence). Trimming shortened V by 5 bases and J by 5 bases, and 12 bases separated the two germline ends. This CDR3 has 12 amino acids. CDR3 nucleotide sequence: TGCAGTGCTTACGACAGGTGGGAGACCCAGTACTTC. It specifies CSAYDRWETQYF.

The chain carries TRBV19 and TRBJ1-1, with unresolved D. V dropped 3 bases and J dropped 0 bases, with 11 bases sitting between them. CDR1 is LNHDA and CDR2 is SQIVND in the germline V gene (reference sequence). The CDR3 runs to 15 residues. The CDR3: CASSILGRMNTEAFF. CDR3 in DNA: TGTGCCAGTAGTATCCTCGGAAGAATGAACACTGAAGCTTTCTTT.

The chain has TRBV20-1 and TRBJ2-5, with TRBD1 matching over 9 bases. Germline V lookup: CDR1 DFQATT, CDR2 SNEGSKA (reference sequence). The V segment lost 2 bases and the J segment 1 base; nucleotides outside the gene matches: 5. This CDR3 has 15 residues. DNA for the CDR3: TGCAGTGCTAGAAAACAGGGGGCCCTCCAAGAGACCCAGTACTTC. Its translation: CSARKQGALQETQYF.